These 19 T cell receptor beta chains came from one sample sequenced in a study of blood T cells in healthy people across ages. Next came a second PCR, run for about 7 to 12 cycles, which used a sample-barcoded 5' primer along with a J-beta primer mix. TCRdb analysed the 5' RACE reads with MiXCR anew, one entry per CDR3 protein. The sample records 450,000 to 600,000 distinct CDR3 sequences, roughly a quarter being singletons. These data were also filed under a second study, of T cells of mothers and their children.

Sequenced sample: blood. The receptors stem from a boy aged 2 to 9 in good health.

The chain uses TRBV12-3 or TRBV12-4 and TRBJ1-1; 7 positions agree with TRBD1. This CDR3 comprises 15 residues. Germline trimming cut 6 bases from V and 5 bases from J; bases unmatched to any gene: 12. CDR3 loop: CASSQAGGRGTEAFF. The CDR3 DNA sequence: TGTGCCAGCAGCCAAGCGGGGGGCAGGGGGACTGAAGCTTTCTTT.

The chain has TRBV5-4 and TRBJ2-3; D ambiguous. The CDR3 runs 14 residues. Between the trimmed V and J ends, which lost 4 bases and 4 bases, there was a span of 13 bases. Germline loops: CDR1 SGHNT, CDR2 YYREEE (reference sequence). The CDR3 DNA reads TGTGCCAGCAGCGACTCCCCGGGCCCAGATACGCAGTATTTT. Translating it yields CASSDSPGPDTQYF.

V and J are TRBV6-6 and TRBJ1-4, with D maybe TRBD1 (5 bases). This CDR3 region has 13 residues. Trimming left V 6 bases short and J 8 bases short, with 13 bases between. Germline-derived CDR1 and CDR2 are MNHNY and SVGAGI (reference sequence). CDR3 nucleotide sequence: TGTGCCAGCAGACGGACAAGTAACGAAAAACTGTTTTTT. Translating it yields CASRRTSNEKLFF.

The rearrangement uses TRBV29-1 and TRBJ1-1, with D unclear. Germline values: CDR1 SQVTM, CDR2 ANQGSEA. The V end lost 3 bases, the J end lost 0 bases, and 11 bases lay between the germline ends. The CDR3 spans 14 residues. Here the CDR3 reads CSVEASVMNTEAFF. The CDR3 DNA is TGCAGCGTTGAGGCGTCAGTCATGAACACTGAAGCTTTCTTT. Variable domain in full (rest from reference TRBV29-1 and TRBJ1-1): SAVISQKPSRDICQRGTSLTIQCQVDSQVTMMFWYRQQPGQSLTLIATANQGSEATYESGFVIDKFPISRPNLTFSTLTVSNMSPEDSSIYLCSVEASVMNTEAFFGQGTRLTVV.

This chain connects TRBV7-9 to TRBJ1-4; D is uncertain. The germline V and J ends were trimmed by 1 base and 0 bases, with 6 bases remaining between them. The length of the CDR3 is 15 residues. Germline V lookup: CDR1 SEHNR, CDR2 FQNEAQ (reference sequence). CDR3 coding DNA: TGTGCCAGCAGCTTAGGTATAACAACTAATGAAAAACTGTTTTTT. Translated, it gives CASSLGITTNEKLFF. The full variable domain, with the rest looked up from reference TRBV7-9 and TRBJ1-4, is DTGVSQNPRHKITKRGQNVTFRCDPISEHNRLYWYRQTLGQGPEFLTYFQNEAQLEKSRLLSDRFSAERPKGSFSTLEIQRTEQGDSAMYLCASSLGITTNEKLFFGSGTQLSVL.

A few counts support this clonotype. The gene calls are TRBV4-3 and TRBJ2-2; D is uncertain. V gave up 0 bases and J gave up 6 bases, with 11 bases separating them. The germline gives CDR1 LGHNA, CDR2 YSLEER. The CDR3 is 15 amino acids. This CDR3 reads CASSQDHRLPGELFF. Written as DNA, the CDR3 is TGCGCCAGCAGCCAAGATCATCGCTTACCCGGGGAGCTGTTTTTT.

This clonotype was detected many times. The rearrangement links TRBV3-1 to TRBJ2-2; TRBD2 might be the D (5 bases). Germline CDR1 and CDR2: LGHDT and YNNKEL (reference sequence). The CDR3 contains 14 residues. V lost 4 bases and J lost 4, with 10 bases in between. CDR3 residues: CASSPPGGTGELFF. In DNA, the CDR3 is TGTGCCAGCAGCCCACCCGGAGGCACCGGGGAGCTGTTTTTT. Full variable domain (rest looked up from reference TRBV3-1 and TRBJ2-2): DTAVSQTPKYLVTQMGNDKSIKCEQNLGHDTMYWYKQDSKKFLKIMFSYNNKELIINETVPNRFSPKSPDKAHLNLHINSLELGDSAVYFCASSPPGGTGELFFGEGSRLTVL.

In its sample, this clonotype was seen once. J is TRBJ2-7 and V is TRBV12-3 or TRBV12-4; TRBD1 matches 10 bases. The CDR3 consists of 15 residues. V lost 2 bases, J lost 0 bases, and 1 base stayed unmatched. The chain's CDR3 is CASSLRDRGSYEQYF. In nucleotides, the CDR3 is TGTGCCAGCAGTTTACGGGACAGGGGCTCCTACGAGCAGTACTTC.

In this sample, this clonotype turned up a few times. The genes are TRBV7-2 and TRBJ2-3, with 9 bases matching TRBD2. V lost 2 bases and J lost 0; bases outside the gene matches: 12. The CDR3 extends over 19 amino acids. Germline V gene sequence: CDR1 SGHTA, CDR2 FQGNSA. CDR3 protein: CASSLNGGASGTSTDTQYF. The DNA of the CDR3 is TGTGCCAGCAGCTTAAATGGGGGGGCTAGCGGGACTAGCACAGATACGCAGTATTTT.

V and J are TRBV29-1 and TRBJ2-5, with TRBD2 as a possible D gene (5 bases). The J call may be faulty, since TRBJ2-1 better matches the DNA end. Germline CDR1 SQVTM, CDR2 ANQGSEA. The CDR3 spans 11 residues. CDR3: CSAGPRDEQFF. The DNA of the CDR3 is TGCAGCGCCGGACCGCGGGATGAGCAGTTCTTC.

There are a few counts of this clonotype. The V call is TRBV25-1, the J call TRBJ1-1, with no clear D. Germline V gene sequence: CDR1 MGHDK, CDR2 SYGVNS. Trimming shortened V by 8 bases and J by 3 bases, and 22 bases separated the two germline ends. This CDR3 region has 16 residues. The CDR3 coding sequence is TGTGCCAGCGGACCCGGGCCACGTCCCGACTACACTGAAGCTTTCTTT. Translated, it gives CASGPGPRPDYTEAFF.

CDR3 nucleotides: TGCGCCAGCAGTGGGCTCGCGGACACTGAAGCTTTCTTT. It is translated as CASSGLADTEAFF. J is TRBJ1-1 and V is TRBV10-1, with D hard to call. Germline CDR1 reads WNHNN; CDR2 reads SYGVQD (reference sequence). This CDR3 region has 13 residues. Trimming pared 4 bases from V and 3 bases from J, leaving 9 bases between.

This clonotype occurred a few times. The chain is built from TRBV11-2 and TRBJ2-1, with a weak D call TRBD2 (6 bases). The germline CDR1 and CDR2 sequences are SGHAT and FQNNGV. The length of the CDR3 is 17 residues. Trimming shortened V by 2 bases and J by 5 bases, and 19 bases separated the two germline ends. CDR3 sequence: CASSLSEPRRGDNEQFF. The CDR3 DNA reads as TGTGCCAGCAGCTTATCCGAGCCGAGGAGGGGAGACAATGAGCAGTTCTTC.

This clonotype was observed a few times. The chain carries TRBV6-5 and TRBJ1-4; D is undetermined. CDR1 is MNHEY and CDR2 is SVGAGI in the germline V gene. V lost 0 bases and J lost 4, with 9 bases in between. The CDR3 has 15 amino acids. Written as DNA, the CDR3 is TGTGCCAGCAGTTACTCTGCCTCGGTTAATGAAAAACTGTTTTTT. This codes for CASSYSASVNEKLFF.

This chain joins TRBV7-2 and TRBJ2-3, with D uncertain. Deletions cut 2 bases from V and 1 base from J, with 7 bases between. The CDR3 runs 14 residues. Germline loops: CDR1 SGHTA, CDR2 FQGNSA. The CDR3, as DNA: TGTGCCAGCAGCTTATATGAGCGCACAGATACGCAGTATTTT. This sequence encodes CASSLYERTDTQYF. Full variable domain (outside the CDR3, taken from reference TRBV7-2 and TRBJ2-3): GAGVSQSPSNKVTEKGKDVELRCDPISGHTALYWYRQSLGQGLEFLIYFQGNSAPDKSGLPSDRFSAERTGGSVSTLTIQRTQQEDSAVYLCASSLYERTDTQYFGPGTRLTVL.

This sequence joins TRBV20-1 and TRBJ2-1; TRBD2 might be the D (6 bases). Per germline, CDR1 DFQATT and CDR2 SNEGSKA (reference sequence). The CDR3 totals 14 residues. V lost 6 bases, J lost 6 bases, and 18 bases lay in between. The CDR3 sequence: CSASGRNVANEQFF. As DNA, the CDR3 is TGCAGTGCCTCGGGGAGGAATGTGGCCAATGAGCAGTTCTTC.

This sequence joins TRBV18 and TRBJ2-4, with a possible D match to TRBD2 (5 bases). From germline, CDR1 is KGHSH and CDR2 LQKENI. V dropped 4 bases and J dropped 7 bases, with 14 bases sitting between them. This CDR3 region has 14 residues. Here the CDR3 reads CASSQSEGGNIQYF. DNA of the CDR3: TGTGCCAGCTCACAGAGCGAGGGCGGGAACATTCAGTACTTC.

This clonotype was picked up a small number of times. The chain recombines TRBV6-5 with TRBJ1-1; a weak D match, TRBD1 (5 bases). V lost 0 bases and J lost 4, with 12 bases in between. The CDR3 extends over 15 amino acids. In germline, CDR1 is MNHEY, CDR2 SVGAGI. CDR3 residues: CASSYSGAGGTEAFF. In DNA form, the CDR3 reads TGTGCCAGCAGTTACTCAGGGGCCGGGGGCACTGAAGCTTTCTTT.

The chain is built from TRBV12-3 or TRBV12-4 and TRBJ1-1, with D possibly matching TRBD1 (5 bases). Trimming took off 3 bases at V and 6 bases at J, with 11 bases between the two ends. The CDR3 has 13 residues. CDR3 nucleotide sequence: TGTGCCAGCAGTTTGAGGGACCGCGCTGAAGCTTTCTTT. This sequence encodes CASSLRDRAEAFF.